This T cell receptor beta chain was sequenced during a study of T cell responses to AZD1222 COVID-19 vaccine. For the study at large: Researchers grouped second doses given at about 4 or about 12 weeks into one pool. General study results and limits: Repertoire sampling happened only post peak T cell response. Donors were chiefly white British, with a greater number of females, and clonal diversity was perhaps underestimated.

To note about this clone: Its antigen is currently unknown.

The V gene end was trimmed by 1 base and the J gene end by 0 bases; junction bases not matched to a gene: 3. The length of the CDR3 is 17 residues. Germline V lookup: CDR1 MGHDK, CDR2 SYGVNS. Here immunoSEQ multiplex PCR was the method, and the copy in TCRdb shows in-frame clones only, minus some. The sample lists fewer than 110,000 clones, about 89% occurring once. This chain uses TRBV25-1 with TRBJ2-1, with TRBD2 identical over 10 bases. The sample consisted of peripheral blood, taken on day 0 of AZD1222 vaccination. The sequence came from an adult in good health. The CDR3 region is CASSEFLAGVSYNEQFF. Written as DNA, the CDR3 is TGTGCCAGCAGTGAATTCCTAGCGGGGGTCTCCTACAATGAGCAGTTCTTC.